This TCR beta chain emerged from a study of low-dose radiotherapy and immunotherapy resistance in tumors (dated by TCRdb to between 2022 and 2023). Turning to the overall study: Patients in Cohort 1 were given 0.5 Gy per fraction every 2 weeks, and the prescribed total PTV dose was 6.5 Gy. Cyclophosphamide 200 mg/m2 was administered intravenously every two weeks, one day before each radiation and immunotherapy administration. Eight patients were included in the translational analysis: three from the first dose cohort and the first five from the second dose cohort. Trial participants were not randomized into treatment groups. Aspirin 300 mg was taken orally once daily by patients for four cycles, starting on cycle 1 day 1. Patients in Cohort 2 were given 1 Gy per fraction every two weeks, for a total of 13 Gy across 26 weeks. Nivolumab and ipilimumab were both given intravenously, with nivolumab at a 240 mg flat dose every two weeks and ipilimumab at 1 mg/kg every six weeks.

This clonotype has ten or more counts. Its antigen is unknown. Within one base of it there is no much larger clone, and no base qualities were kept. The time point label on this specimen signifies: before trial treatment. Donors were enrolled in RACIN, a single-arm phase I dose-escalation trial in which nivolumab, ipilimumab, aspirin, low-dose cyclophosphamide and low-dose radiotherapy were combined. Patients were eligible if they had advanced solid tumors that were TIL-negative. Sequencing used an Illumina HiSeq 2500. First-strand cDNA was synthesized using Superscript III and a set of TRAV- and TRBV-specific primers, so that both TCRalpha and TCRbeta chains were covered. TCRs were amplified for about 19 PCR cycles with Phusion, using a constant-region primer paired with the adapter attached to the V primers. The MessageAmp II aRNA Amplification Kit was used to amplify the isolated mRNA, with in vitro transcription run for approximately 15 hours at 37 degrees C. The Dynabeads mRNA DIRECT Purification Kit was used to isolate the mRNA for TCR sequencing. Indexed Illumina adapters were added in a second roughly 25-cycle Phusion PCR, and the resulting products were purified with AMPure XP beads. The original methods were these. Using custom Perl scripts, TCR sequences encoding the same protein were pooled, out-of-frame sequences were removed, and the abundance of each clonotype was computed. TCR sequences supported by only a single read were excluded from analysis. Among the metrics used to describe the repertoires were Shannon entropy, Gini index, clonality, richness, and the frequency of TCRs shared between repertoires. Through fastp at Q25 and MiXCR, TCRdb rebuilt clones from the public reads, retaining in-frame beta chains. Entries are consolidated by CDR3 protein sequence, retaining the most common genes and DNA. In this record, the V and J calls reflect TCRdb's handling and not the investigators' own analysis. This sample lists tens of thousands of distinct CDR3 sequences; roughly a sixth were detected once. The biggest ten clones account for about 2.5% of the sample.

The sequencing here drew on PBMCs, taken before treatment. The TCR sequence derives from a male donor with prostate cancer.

The CDR3 region: CASSPGRVDTGELFF. The DNA is as follows: TGTGCCAGCAGTCCAGGGCGGGTGGACACCGGGGAGCTGTTTTTT. The chain couples TRBV12-3 or TRBV12-4 to TRBJ2-2; the D gene is tentatively TRBD1 or TRBD2, each matching 5 bases. Trimming costs V 5 bases and J 3 bases, and their ends lie 13 bases apart. The CDR3 covers 15 residues, taking in both the cysteine and the phenylalanine. Only the CDR3 DNA stays, 45 bases, in frame from base 1.